The 23 T cell receptor beta chains below all came from one sample that was sequenced in a study of vaccination effects on CD4 cells after COVID-19. Only in-frame clones appear in the TCRdb table, and some are missing; sequencing was by immunoSEQ multiplex PCR. The table has roughly 70,000 clones, about 80% seen once. Which antigens these TCRs recognize remains unknown. CD4+ T cells specific for antigen were expanded with viral peptide pools by the ViraFEST assay before sequencing. Culture lasted roughly eleven days before CD4+ T cell isolation. All participants had two doses of either the BNT162b2 or mRNA-1273 vaccine. Sequenced here: CD4+ T cells from PBMCs cultured with HCoV-OC43 spike peptides, sampled after COVID-19 vaccination. Stated subset: HCoV-OC43 spike overlapping peptide pool stimulation. These receptors originate from a human donor who received a COVID-19 vaccine.

The V gene is TRBV7-2, the J gene TRBJ2-6; the D gene is possibly TRBD1 (6 bases). Looked up from germline, CDR1 is SGHTA and CDR2 is FQGNSA. V gave up 6 bases and J gave up 2 bases, with 11 bases separating them. There are 15 residues in the CDR3. The CDR3 region has the DNA TGTGCCAGCAGAAACAGGGTAACTGGGGCCAACGTCCTGACTTTC. It encodes CASRNRVTGANVLTF. The full variable domain, in which reference TRBV7-2 and TRBJ2-6 provide the parts outside the CDR3, is GAGVSQSPSNKVTEKGKDVELRCDPISGHTALYWYRQSLGQGLEFLIYFQGNSAPDKSGLPSDRFSAERTGGSVSTLTIQRTQQEDSAVYLCASRNRVTGANVLTFGAGSRLTVL.

The chain has TRBV30 and TRBJ1-5; D not certain. Germline V gives CDR1 GTSNPN, CDR2 SVGIG (reference sequence). The CDR3 has 12 amino acids. Trimming stripped 2 bases from V and 10 bases from J, with 12 bases between. CDR3 protein: CAWSRSTNPQHF. As DNA, the CDR3 is TGTGCCTGGAGTAGGAGTACGAATCCCCAGCATTTT.

This clone was counted once. V usage is TRBV7-3 and J usage is TRBJ2-5; D tentatively fits TRBD1 or TRBD2 (5 bases each). The CDR3 totals 13 residues. Trimming cost V 5 bases and J 7 bases, with 14 bases left between them. Germline CDR1 is SGHTA and CDR2 is FQGTGA. CDR3 nucleotides: TGTGCCAGCAGCCCGCAGGTGAGGGGGACCCAGTACTTC. Protein product: CASSPQVRGTQYF.

V and J are TRBV15 and TRBJ2-6; D ambiguous. This CDR3 comprises 16 residues. Trimming shortened V by 0 bases and J by 1 base, and 7 bases separated the two germline ends. CDR1 and CDR2 from the germline V gene are LNHNV and YYDKDF (reference sequence). The CDR3 region is CATSREMDSGANVLTF. CDR3 in DNA: TGTGCCACCAGCAGAGAAATGGATTCTGGGGCCAACGTCCTGACTTTC.

The gene calls are TRBV5-1 and TRBJ2-3; TRBD2 aligns across 9 bases. With V trimmed by 0 bases and J by 5 bases, 4 bases remained unmatched. CDR3 length: 15 amino acids. Germline V gene sequence: CDR1 SGHRS, CDR2 YFSETQ. The CDR3 sequence is CASSLVSGGGDTQYF. The CDR3, as DNA: TGCGCCAGCAGCTTGGTTAGCGGGGGTGGAGATACGCAGTATTTT.

This clone was observed a single time. The gene calls are TRBV5-5 and TRBJ1-2; D unresolved. Deletions cut 1 base from V and 3 bases from J, with 7 bases between. Looked up from germline, CDR1 is SGHKS and CDR2 is YYEKEE (reference sequence). The length of the CDR3 is 13 residues. This CDR3 reads CASSLTEYYGYTF. The CDR3 DNA is TGTGCCAGCAGCTTGACAGAATACTATGGCTACACCTTC.

The rearrangement links TRBV9 to TRBJ1-6, with D maybe TRBD1 (5 bases). Trimming pared 2 bases from V and 7 bases from J, leaving 10 bases between. This CDR3 is 14 amino acids long. CDR1 and CDR2 (germline): SGDLS, YYNGEE. The CDR3 DNA is TGTGCCAGCAGCGTGGGGGAATCAAATTCACCCCTCCACTTT. It codes for CASSVGESNSPLHF.

This clone has more than one count but fewer than ten. The chain is built from TRBV5-1 and TRBJ1-2; a weak D match, TRBD1 (6 bases). Trimming left V 0 bases short and J 0 bases short, with 6 bases between. The CDR3 has 14 residues. CDR1 SGHRS and CDR2 YFSETQ come from the germline V gene. The CDR3 here is CASSLGQANYGYTF. The CDR3 nucleotides are TGCGCCAGCAGCTTGGGACAGGCTAACTATGGCTACACCTTC.

As regards this clone: Other nucleotide sequences from this sample produce the same CDR3. The rearrangement uses TRBV7-3 and TRBJ1-1; unclear D gene. The CDR3 runs 13 residues. Deletions cut 4 bases from V and 1 base from J, with 7 bases between. The germline V gene encodes CDR1 SGHTA and CDR2 FQGTGA. Here the CDR3 reads CASSSTGNTEAFF. CDR3 nucleotides: TGTGCCAGCAGCTCCACGGGGAACACTGAAGCTTTCTTT.

This clone was counted between two and nine times. This chain uses TRBV30 with TRBJ2-2; TRBD2 might be the D (7 bases). This CDR3 comprises 15 residues. V lost 3 bases and J 6 bases, leaving 17 bases between the germline ends. Germline V lookup: CDR1 GTSNPN, CDR2 SVGIG (reference sequence). The chain's CDR3 is CAWRSAGEGAGELFF. The DNA of the CDR3 is TGTGCCTGGAGGTCTGCGGGGGAGGGGGCCGGGGAGCTGTTTTTT.

The chain links TRBV7-5 to TRBJ2-7; the DNA was not used to check the table's D call, TRBD1. TRBV7-5 is a pseudogene. The CDR3 length is 18 residues. The CDR3 nucleotides read TGTGCCAGAAGCTACCATGACTATTCTGACAGGGGATCGGGTGAGCAGTACGTC. Translated: CARSYHDYSDRGSGEQYV.

The V call is TRBV2, the J call TRBJ2-7; 11 bases agree with TRBD1. J was trimmed by 3 bases and V by 6 bases; bases with no gene match: 16. The germline gives CDR1 SNHLY, CDR2 FYNNEI. The CDR3 has 18 amino acids. CDR3 sequence: CASSGGTGGRRDYYEQYV. Written as DNA, the CDR3 is TGTGCCAGCAGCGGCGGGACAGGGGGTAGGCGGGACTACTACGAGCAGTACGTC.

The chain employs TRBV28 and TRBJ1-1, with D maybe TRBD1 (6 bases). Germline CDR1 is MDHEN and CDR2 is SYDVKM. V was pared by 5 bases and J by 1 base, with 14 bases between. CDR3 size: 15 residues. Written as DNA, the CDR3 is TGTGCCAGCAGTCTGAGGACAGTGGAGAACACTGAAGCTTTCTTT. It codes for CASSLRTVENTEAFF. The full variable domain, rest sourced from reference TRBV28 and TRBJ1-1, is DVKVTQSSRYLVKRTGEKVFLECVQDMDHENMFWYRQDPGLGLRLIYFSYDVKMKEKGDIPEGYSVSREKKERFSLILESASTNQTSMYLCASSLRTVENTEAFFGQGTRLTVV.

The chain has TRBV7-2 and TRBJ1-5; 7 bases agree with TRBD1. Trimming cost V 2 bases and J 6 bases; bases outside gene matches: 7. Germline values: CDR1 SGHTA, CDR2 FQGNSA. The CDR3 is 15 amino acids. CDR3 region: CASSLYRGEGQPQHF. The CDR3 nucleotides are TGTGCCAGCAGCTTATACAGGGGAGAGGGTCAGCCCCAGCATTTT.

The CDR3 coding sequence is TGTGCCATCAGTGAGGGGACAAAGAGCGAGCAGTACGTC. Amino acids: CAISEGTKSEQYV. V and J are TRBV10-3 and TRBJ2-7; maybe TRBD1 (6 bases). Per germline, CDR1 ENHRY and CDR2 SYGVKD. The V end lost 2 bases, the J end lost 6 bases, and 11 bases lay between the germline ends. This CDR3 region has 13 residues.

The chain carries TRBV5-5 and TRBJ1-6; D uncertain. There are 13 residues in the CDR3. V dropped 0 bases and J dropped 7 bases, with 5 bases sitting between them. CDR1 SGHKS and CDR2 YYEKEE come from the germline V gene (reference sequence). CDR3 nucleotide sequence: TGTGCCAGCAGCTTGGAGGAGAATTCACCCCTCCACTTT. Translation gives CASSLEENSPLHF.

The V and J genes are TRBV2 and TRBJ2-2; TRBD2 agrees at 10 bases. This CDR3 spans 16 amino acids. CDR1 and CDR2 from the germline V gene are SNHLY and FYNNEI. Germline trimming cut 7 bases from V and 0 bases from J; bases unmatched to any gene: 5. The CDR3 bases are TGTGCCAGCACCCTTAGCGGGGGGTCGAACACCGGGGAGCTGTTTTTT. Translation: CASTLSGGSNTGELFF.

The chain links TRBV6-5 to TRBJ2-3, with D uncertain. The V gene lost 7 bases and the J gene lost 1 base, with 15 bases spanning the gap. This CDR3 contains 15 residues. The germline V gene has CDR1 MNHEY and CDR2 SVGAGI. The CDR3 sequence is CASTPTSPRTDTQYF. The CDR3 DNA sequence: TGTGCCAGCACACCCACCAGTCCCCGCACAGATACGCAGTATTTT.

V usage is TRBV4-1 and J usage is TRBJ2-1; TRBD1 aligns across 7 bases. CDR1 MGHRA and CDR2 YSYEKL come from the germline V gene. The CDR3 loop spans 18 amino acids. Germline trimming cut 2 bases from V and 2 bases from J; bases unmatched to any gene: 12. The CDR3 bases are TGCGCCAGCAGCCAACAACTTCTGCCAGGGACAGCCTACAATGAGCAGTTCTTC. It codes for CASSQQLLPGTAYNEQFF.

This clone was seen a few times. This sequence joins TRBV9 and TRBJ1-1; the D gene is possibly TRBD1 (6 bases). The CDR3 sequence is 14 residues long. Germline CDR1 SGDLS, CDR2 YYNGEE. Between the trimmed V and J ends, which lost 4 bases and 5 bases, there was a span of 15 bases. Here the CDR3 reads CASSSRQEGTEAFF. DNA for the CDR3: TGTGCCAGCAGCTCAAGACAGGAGGGTACTGAAGCTTTCTTT.

The chain recombines TRBV7-2 with TRBJ1-6; D gene ambiguous. Between the trimmed V and J ends, which lost 1 base and 7 bases, there was a span of 5 bases. The germline CDR1 and CDR2 sequences are SGHTA and FQGNSA. The CDR3 runs to 13 residues. Here the CDR3 reads CASSLDGNSPLHF. As DNA, the CDR3 is TGTGCCAGCAGCTTAGACGGAAATTCACCCCTCCACTTT. Filled out from reference TRBV7-2 and TRBJ1-6, the complete variable domain reads GAGVSQSPSNKVTEKGKDVELRCDPISGHTALYWYRQSLGQGLEFLIYFQGNSAPDKSGLPSDRFSAERTGGSVSTLTIQRTQQEDSAVYLCASSLDGNSPLHFGNGTRLTVT.

CDR3 coding DNA: TGTGCCAGTAGTATAGACAGGGACAGGGGGGAGACCCAGTACTTC. It codes for CASSIDRDRGETQYF. The V and J genes are TRBV19 and TRBJ2-5; 11 positions agree with TRBD1. This CDR3 contains 15 residues. Germline assignment: CDR1 LNHDA and CDR2 SQIVND (reference sequence). Germline trimming cut 0 bases from V and 5 bases from J; bases unmatched to any gene: 2.

The gene calls are TRBV6-2 or TRBV6-3 and TRBJ2-5; weak D call: TRBD2 (7 bases). The CDR3 is made up of 18 amino acids. The germline V gene has CDR1 MNHEY and CDR2 SVGEGT. The V and J ends lost 6 bases and 5 bases respectively, with 28 bases between them. The chain's CDR3 is CASSAHTRTTGGQETQYF. For the CDR3, the DNA is TGTGCCAGCAGCGCTCACACCCGTACGACGGGGGGCCAGGAGACCCAGTACTTC.